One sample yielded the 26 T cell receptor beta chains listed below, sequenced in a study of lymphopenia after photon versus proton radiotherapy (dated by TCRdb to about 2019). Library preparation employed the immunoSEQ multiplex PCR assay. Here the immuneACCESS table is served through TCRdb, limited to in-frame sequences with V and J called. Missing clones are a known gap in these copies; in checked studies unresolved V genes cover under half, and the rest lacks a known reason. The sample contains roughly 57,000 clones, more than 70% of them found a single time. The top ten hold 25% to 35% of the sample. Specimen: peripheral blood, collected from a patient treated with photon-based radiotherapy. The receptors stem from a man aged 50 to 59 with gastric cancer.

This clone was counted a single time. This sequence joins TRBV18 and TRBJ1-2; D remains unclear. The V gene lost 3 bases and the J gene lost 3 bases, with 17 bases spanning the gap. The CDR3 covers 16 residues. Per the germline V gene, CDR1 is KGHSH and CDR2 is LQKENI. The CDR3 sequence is CASSPVSSGSDYGYTF. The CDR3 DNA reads TGTGCCAGCTCACCTGTAAGTTCCGGCAGTGACTATGGCTACACCTTC.

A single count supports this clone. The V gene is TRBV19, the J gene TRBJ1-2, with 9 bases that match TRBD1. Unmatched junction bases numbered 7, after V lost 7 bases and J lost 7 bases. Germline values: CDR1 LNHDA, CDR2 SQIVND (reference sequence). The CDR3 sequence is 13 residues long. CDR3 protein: CASTEGQGSGYTF. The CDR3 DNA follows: TGTGCCAGTACCGAGGGACAGGGAAGTGGCTACACCTTC.

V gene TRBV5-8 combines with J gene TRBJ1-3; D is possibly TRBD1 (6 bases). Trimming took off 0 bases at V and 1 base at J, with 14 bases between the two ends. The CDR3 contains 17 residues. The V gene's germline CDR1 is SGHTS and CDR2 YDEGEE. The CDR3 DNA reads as TGTGCCAGCAGCTTGGGACTCTACCAGGGGTCTGGAAACACCATATATTTT. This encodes CASSLGLYQGSGNTIYF. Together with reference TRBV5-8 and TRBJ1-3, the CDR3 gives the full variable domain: EAGVTQSPTHLIKTRGQQATLRCSPISGHTSVYWYQQALGLGLQFLLWYDEGEERNRGNFPPRFSGRQFPNYSSELNVNALELEDSALYLCASSLGLYQGSGNTIYFGEGSWLTVV.

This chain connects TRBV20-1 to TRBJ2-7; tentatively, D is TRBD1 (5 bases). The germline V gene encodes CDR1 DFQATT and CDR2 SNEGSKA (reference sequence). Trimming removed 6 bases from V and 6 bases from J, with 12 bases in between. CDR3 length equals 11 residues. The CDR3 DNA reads TGCAGTGCGGGGCAGATAGGCGAGCAGTACTTC. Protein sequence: CSAGQIGEQYF.

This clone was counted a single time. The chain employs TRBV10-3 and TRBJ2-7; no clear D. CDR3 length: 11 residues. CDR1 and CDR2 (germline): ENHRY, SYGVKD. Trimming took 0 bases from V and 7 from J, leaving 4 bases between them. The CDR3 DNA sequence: TGTGCCATCAGTGAGTCCGGGGAGCAGTACTTC. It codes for CAISESGEQYF.

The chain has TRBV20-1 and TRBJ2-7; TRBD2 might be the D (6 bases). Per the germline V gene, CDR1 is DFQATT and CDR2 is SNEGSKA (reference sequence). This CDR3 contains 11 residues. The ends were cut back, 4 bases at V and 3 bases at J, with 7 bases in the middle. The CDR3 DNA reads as TGCAGTGCTATGCGGGACTACGAGCAGTACTTC. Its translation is CSAMRDYEQYF.

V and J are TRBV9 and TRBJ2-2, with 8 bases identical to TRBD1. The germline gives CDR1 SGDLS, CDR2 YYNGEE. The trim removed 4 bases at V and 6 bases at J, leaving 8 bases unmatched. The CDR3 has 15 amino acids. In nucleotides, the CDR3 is TGTGCCAGCAGCTTCGAGACAGGGGTTTCCGGGGAGCTGTTTTTT. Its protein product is CASSFETGVSGELFF.

The CDR3 sequence: CASRVYGSDSGNTIYF. The CDR3 DNA sequence: TGTGCCAGTAGGGTATATGGTAGCGACTCTGGAAACACCATATATTTT. The chain couples TRBV19 to TRBJ1-3; D ambiguous. This CDR3 is 16 amino acids long. Germline assignment: CDR1 LNHDA and CDR2 SQIVND (reference sequence). V was pared by 6 bases and J by 0 bases, with 15 bases between. Complete variable domain (other parts from reference TRBV19 and TRBJ1-3): DGGITQSPKYLFRKEGQNVTLSCEQNLNHDAMYWYRQDPGQGLRLIYYSQIVNDFQKGDIAEGYSVSREKKESFPLTVTSAQKNPTAFYLCASRVYGSDSGNTIYFGEGSWLTVV.

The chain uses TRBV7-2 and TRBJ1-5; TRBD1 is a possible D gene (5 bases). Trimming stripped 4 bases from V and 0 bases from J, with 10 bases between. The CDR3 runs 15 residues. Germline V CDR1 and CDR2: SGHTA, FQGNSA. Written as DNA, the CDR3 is TGTGCCAGCAGCTCAGACAGTTATAGCAATCAGCCCCAGCATTTT. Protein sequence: CASSSDSYSNQPQHF.

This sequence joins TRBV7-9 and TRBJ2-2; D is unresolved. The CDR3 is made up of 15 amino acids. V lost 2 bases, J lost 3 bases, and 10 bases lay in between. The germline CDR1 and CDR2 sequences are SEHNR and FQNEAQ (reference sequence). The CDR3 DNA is TGTGCCAGCAGCTTAAGCCAGGTGTACACCGGGGAGCTGTTTTTT. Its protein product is CASSLSQVYTGELFF.

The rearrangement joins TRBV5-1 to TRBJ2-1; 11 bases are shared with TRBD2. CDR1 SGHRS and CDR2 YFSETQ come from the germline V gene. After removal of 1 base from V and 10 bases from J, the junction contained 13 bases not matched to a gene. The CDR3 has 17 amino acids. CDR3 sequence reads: CASSLTLRLAGFGEQFF. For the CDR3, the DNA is TGCGCCAGCAGCTTGACACTCCGACTAGCGGGGTTTGGGGAGCAGTTCTTC.

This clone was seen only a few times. CDR3 region: CASSLGWDEQFF. CDR3 DNA: TGTGCCAGCAGCTTGGGATGGGATGAGCAGTTCTTC. The gene calls are TRBV7-3 and TRBJ2-1; unclear D gene. In germline, CDR1 is SGHTA, CDR2 FQGTGA. The V and J ends lost 3 bases and 8 bases respectively, with 8 bases between them. The CDR3 length is 12 residues.

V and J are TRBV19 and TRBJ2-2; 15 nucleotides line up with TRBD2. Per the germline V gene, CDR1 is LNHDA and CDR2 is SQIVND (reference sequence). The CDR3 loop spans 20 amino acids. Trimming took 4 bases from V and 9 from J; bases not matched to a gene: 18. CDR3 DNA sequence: TGTGCCAGTAGTAAACCCCTCGGGACTAGCGGGAGGAACCACGGGAGGGAGCTGTTTTTT. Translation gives CASSKPLGTSGRNHGRELFF.

The DNA for the CDR3 is TGTGCCAGCAGTTTAAGGTTCGAACCTGTCTACGAGCAGTACTTC. Translating gives CASSLRFEPVYEQYF. The V and J genes are TRBV27 and TRBJ2-7; D ambiguous. Trimming took off 2 bases at V and 3 bases at J, with 14 bases between the two ends. The CDR3 covers 15 residues. Germline V gene data show CDR1 as MNHEY and CDR2 as SMNVEV (reference sequence).

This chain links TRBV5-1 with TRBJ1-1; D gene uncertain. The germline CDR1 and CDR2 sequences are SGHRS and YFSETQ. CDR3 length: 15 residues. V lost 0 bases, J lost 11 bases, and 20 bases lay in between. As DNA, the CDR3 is TGCGCCAGCAGCTTGGCCGTCGGCGAAGCCACAACGGCTTTCTTT. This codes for CASSLAVGEATTAFF. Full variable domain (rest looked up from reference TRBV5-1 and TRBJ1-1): KAGVTQTPRYLIKTRGQQVTLSCSPISGHRSVSWYQQTPGQGLQFLFEYFSETQRNKGNFPGRFSGRQFSNSRSEMNVSTLELGDSALYLCASSLAVGEATTAFFGQGTRLTVV.

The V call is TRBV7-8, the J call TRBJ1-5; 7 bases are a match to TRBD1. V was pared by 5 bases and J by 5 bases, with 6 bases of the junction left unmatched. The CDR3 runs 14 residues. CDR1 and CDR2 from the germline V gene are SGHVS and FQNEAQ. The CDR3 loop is CASSAGGRDQPQHF. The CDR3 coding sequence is TGTGCCAGCAGCGCAGGGGGAAGAGATCAGCCCCAGCATTTT.

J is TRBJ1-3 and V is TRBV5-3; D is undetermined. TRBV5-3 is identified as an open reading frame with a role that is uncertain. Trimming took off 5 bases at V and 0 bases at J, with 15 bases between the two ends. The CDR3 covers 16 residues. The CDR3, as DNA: TGTGCCAGAAGAGCGGAGTGTCACAACTCTGGAAACACCATATATTTT. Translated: CARRAECHNSGNTIYF.

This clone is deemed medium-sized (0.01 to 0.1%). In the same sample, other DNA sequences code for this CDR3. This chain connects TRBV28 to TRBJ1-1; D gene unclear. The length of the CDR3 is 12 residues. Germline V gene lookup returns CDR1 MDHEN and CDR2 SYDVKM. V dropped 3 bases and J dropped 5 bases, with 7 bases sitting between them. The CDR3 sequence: CASSFEVTEAFF. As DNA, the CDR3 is TGTGCCAGCAGTTTTGAGGTTACTGAAGCTTTCTTT.

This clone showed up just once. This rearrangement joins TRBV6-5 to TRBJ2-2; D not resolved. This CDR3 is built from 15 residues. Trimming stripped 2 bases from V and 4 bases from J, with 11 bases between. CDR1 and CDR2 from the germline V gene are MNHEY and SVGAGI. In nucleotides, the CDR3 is TGTGCCAGCAGTTACAACGGCATCAGCACCGGGGAGCTGTTTTTT. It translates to CASSYNGISTGELFF.

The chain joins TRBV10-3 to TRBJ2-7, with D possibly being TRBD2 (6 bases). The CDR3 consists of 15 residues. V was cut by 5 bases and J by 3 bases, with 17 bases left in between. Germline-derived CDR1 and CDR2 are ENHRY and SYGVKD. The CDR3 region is CAISSGTHGIYEQYF. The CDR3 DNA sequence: TGTGCCATCAGTTCGGGGACTCACGGGATCTACGAGCAGTACTTC.

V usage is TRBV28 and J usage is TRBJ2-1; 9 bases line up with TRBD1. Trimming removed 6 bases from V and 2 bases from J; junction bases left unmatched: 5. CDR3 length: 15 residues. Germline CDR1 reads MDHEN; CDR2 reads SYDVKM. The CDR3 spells CASRYRDRAYNEQFF. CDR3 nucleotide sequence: TGTGCCAGCAGGTACCGGGACAGGGCCTACAATGAGCAGTTCTTC.

The CDR3 coding sequence is TGTGCCAGCAGCCTAAGCGGGAGGGGAGGGAATGAGCAGTTCTTC. Translation gives CASSLSGRGGNEQFF. This chain joins TRBV7-2 and TRBJ2-1; 10 nucleotides match TRBD2. With 5 bases clipped from V and 7 bases from J, the junction kept 8 bases outside the gene matches. The germline V gene has CDR1 SGHTA and CDR2 FQGNSA. The CDR3 is made up of 15 amino acids.

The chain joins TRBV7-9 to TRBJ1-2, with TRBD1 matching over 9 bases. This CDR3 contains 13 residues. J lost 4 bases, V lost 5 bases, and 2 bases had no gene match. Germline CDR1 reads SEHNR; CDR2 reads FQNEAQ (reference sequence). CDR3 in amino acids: CASSQQGAYGYTF. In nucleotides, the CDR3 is TGTGCCAGCAGCCAACAGGGGGCCTATGGCTACACCTTC.

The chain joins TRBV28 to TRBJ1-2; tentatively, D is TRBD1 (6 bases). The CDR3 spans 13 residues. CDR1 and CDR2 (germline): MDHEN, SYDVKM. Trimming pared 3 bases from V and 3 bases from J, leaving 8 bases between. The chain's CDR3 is CASSFRQDYGYTF. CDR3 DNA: TGTGCCAGCAGTTTTAGACAGGACTATGGCTACACCTTC.

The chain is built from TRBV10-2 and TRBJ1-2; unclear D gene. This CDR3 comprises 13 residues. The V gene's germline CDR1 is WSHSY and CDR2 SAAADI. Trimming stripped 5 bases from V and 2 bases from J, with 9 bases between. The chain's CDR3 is CASSNIENYGYTF. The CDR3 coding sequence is TGCGCCAGCAGTAATATTGAAAACTATGGCTACACCTTC.

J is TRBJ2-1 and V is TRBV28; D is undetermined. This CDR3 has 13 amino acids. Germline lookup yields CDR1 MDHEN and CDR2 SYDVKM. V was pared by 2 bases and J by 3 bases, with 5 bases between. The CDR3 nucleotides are TGTGCCAGCAGTTTAATAGTCTACAATGAGCAGTTCTTC. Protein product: CASSLIVYNEQFF.